The 11 T cell receptor beta chains below all came from one sample that was sequenced in a study of blood T cells in healthy people across ages. The authors ran a second PCR of about 6 to 11 cycles using a sample-barcoded 5' primer and a J-beta primer mix. One entry per CDR3 protein results from TCRdb running MiXCR on the 5' RACE reads. The repertoire consists of approximately 670,000 distinct CDR3 sequences, with over 40% occurring once and the leading ten covering 25% to 35%. Sequencing used blood. The receptor source for this set is a man of 80 years or more in good health.

This clonotype came up a few times. The rearrangement joins TRBV9 to TRBJ2-1; D is uncertain. V was pared by 0 bases and J by 0 bases, with 7 bases between. The CDR3 contains 15 residues. CDR1 and CDR2 from the germline V gene are SGDLS and YYNGEE. The CDR3 DNA is TGTGCCAGCAGCGTAGGCCAGAACTCCTACAATGAGCAGTTCTTC. Its protein product is CASSVGQNSYNEQFF.

This clonotype has just a few counts. This sequence joins TRBV12-3 or TRBV12-4 and TRBJ2-3, with TRBD1 identical over 9 bases. The V gene end was trimmed by 8 bases and the J gene end by 3 bases; junction bases not matched to a gene: 3. This CDR3 region has 13 residues. CDR3 DNA sequence: TGTGCCAGCGACAGGGGGGTGACAGATACGCAGTATTTT. Residues: CASDRGVTDTQYF.

In its sample, this clonotype was seen a few times. The chain is built from TRBV3-1 and TRBJ2-3; no clear D. CDR3 length equals 13 residues. Germline values: CDR1 LGHDT, CDR2 YNNKEL (reference sequence). Trimming removed 1 base from V and 5 bases from J, with 7 bases in between. CDR3 in DNA: TGTGCCAGCAGCCAAGTGAGAAGAGATACGCAGTATTTT. Protein product: CASSQVRRDTQYF.

This clonotype has ten or more counts. The V gene is TRBV12-5, the J gene TRBJ1-2; TRBD1 aligns across 7 bases. CDR3 length: 15 amino acids. CDR1 and CDR2 from the germline V gene are LGHNT and FRNRAP. J was trimmed by 8 bases and V by 2 bases; bases with no gene match: 11. The CDR3 sequence is CASGLSGTVAWGYTF. The CDR3 nucleotides are TGTGCTAGTGGTTTGTCCGGGACAGTAGCTTGGGGCTACACCTTC. The full variable domain, rest sourced from reference TRBV12-5 and TRBJ1-2, is DARVTQTPRHKVTEMGQEVTMRCQPILGHNTVFWYRQTMMQGLELLAYFRNRAPLDDSGMPKDRFSAEMPDATLATLKIQPSEPRDSAVYFCASGLSGTVAWGYTFGSGTRLTVV.

This clonotype was recorded many times. The genes are TRBV7-6 and TRBJ2-5, with 7 nucleotides matching TRBD1. The CDR3 length is 17 residues. The V gene's germline CDR1 is SGHVS and CDR2 FNYEAQ. Germline trimming cut 1 base from V and 1 base from J; bases unmatched to any gene: 9. CDR3 amino acids: CASSLENRGWGQETQYF. The CDR3 region has the DNA TGTGCCAGCAGCTTAGAGAACAGGGGCTGGGGCCAAGAGACCCAGTACTTC.

This clonotype appeared a few times. V is TRBV24-1 and J is TRBJ2-1, with 9 positions matching TRBD1. Germline V CDR1 and CDR2: KGHDR, SFDVKD. CDR3 length: 15 amino acids. V lost 9 bases and J lost 10; bases outside the gene matches: 15. This chain's CDR3 is CATQFGGTGTPEQFF. The CDR3 region has the DNA TGTGCCACCCAGTTTGGTGGGACAGGGACCCCAGAGCAGTTCTTC.

This clonotype was seen more than once but under ten times. CDR3 loop: CASSPGTMTSNYGYTF. DNA of the CDR3: TGTGCCAGCAGTCCCGGGACAATGACATCTAACTATGGCTACACCTTC. The chain is built from TRBV6-5 and TRBJ1-2, with D perhaps matching TRBD1 (6 bases). Germline V gene data show CDR1 as MNHEY and CDR2 as SVGAGI. V lost 5 bases to trimming and J lost 0 bases, with 16 bases between them. The length of the CDR3 is 16 residues.

This clonotype was recorded once. The genes are TRBV12-3 or TRBV12-4 and TRBJ2-1; 14 nucleotides line up with TRBD2. Trimming took 3 bases from V and 9 from J; bases not matched to a gene: 4. This CDR3 region has 15 residues. CDR3 sequence reads: CASSFGLAGGSEQFF. The CDR3 DNA reads TGTGCCAGCAGTTTTGGACTAGCGGGAGGCAGTGAGCAGTTCTTC.

This sequence joins TRBV3-1 and TRBJ2-5; 14 nucleotides align to TRBD2. Germline CDR1 LGHDT, CDR2 YNNKEL (reference sequence). The CDR3 runs 17 residues. V shed 6 bases and J 1 base; nucleotides not matched to a gene: 7. The CDR3 here is CASRRGLAGVSQETQYF. The CDR3 DNA sequence: TGTGCCAGCAGACGGGGACTAGCGGGAGTAAGCCAAGAGACCCAGTACTTC.

The table lists this clonotype with many counts. V gene TRBV10-3 combines with J gene TRBJ2-7; weak D call: TRBD1 (6 bases). Germline V lookup: CDR1 ENHRY, CDR2 SYGVKD. The CDR3 extends over 14 amino acids. Trimming stripped 4 bases from V and 1 base from J, with 11 bases between. DNA for the CDR3: TGTGCCATCAGTGGAACAGGGTTATCCTACGAGCAGTACTTC. Translation gives CAISGTGLSYEQYF.

Only a few counts were recorded for this clonotype. V usage is TRBV5-1 and J usage is TRBJ2-1; D is undetermined. The DNA end favors TRBJ2-7, so the J call may be wrong. The CDR3 is 14 amino acids. The germline V gene encodes CDR1 SGHRS and CDR2 YFSETQ. Here the CDR3 DNA reads TGCGCCAGCAGCTCAGAGACCTCCTACAATGAGCAGTACTTC. Encoded protein: CASSSETSYNEQYF.